This T cell receptor (beta chain) was recorded in a study of shared clonotypes between healthy human individuals. Of note for this clone: Its cognate antigen is unknown.

The protocol was immunoSEQ multiplex PCR, while the TCRdb copy is restricted to in-frame clones and leaves out a portion. The sample shows about 2.1 million clones, around 95% of them seen only once. Study-wide findings and caveats: Naive CD4 clonotypes overlapped across a handful of donors at around 5%.

CD45RO negativity and positive selection for CCR7 defined naive CD8 cells, a population that excluded terminally differentiated effector memory CD45RA+ cells. The length of the CDR3 is 13 residues. Germline CDR1 MDHEN, CDR2 SYDVKM. V lost 8 bases and J lost 12; bases outside the gene matches: 13. What was sequenced was naive CD8+ T cells from PBMCs. The clonotype was recovered from a young man in good health. Some clones in this sample may be carry-over from other donors' samples. The rearrangement uses TRBV28 and TRBJ2-7, with TRBD2 matching 10 bases. The CDR3 sequence: CASESSGSWLPYF. In DNA, the CDR3 is TGTGCCAGCGAGTCTAGCGGGAGTTGGTTGCCGTACTTC. The full variable domain, its missing parts supplied by reference TRBV28 and TRBJ2-7, is DVKVTQSSRYLVKRTGEKVFLECVQDMDHENMFWYRQDPGLGLRLIYFSYDVKMKEKGDIPEGYSVSREKKERFSLILESASTNQTSMYLCASESSGSWLPYFGPGTRLTVT.